This T cell receptor beta chain came from a study of neurological immune-mediated disorders. This CDR3 has 13 amino acids. V lost 9 bases and J 0 bases, leaving 10 bases between the germline ends. CDR1 SGHRS and CDR2 YFSETQ come from the germline V gene. This clonotype came up many times. As for the cDNA, it was generated by 5'RACE with 10-nucleotide random UMIs. TCRdb independently ran MiXCR on the 5' RACE reads; one entry per CDR3 protein. The sample includes about 62,000 distinct CDR3 sequences, 3.5% to 4.5% of them seen just once. The chain employs TRBV5-1 and TRBJ1-3; no clear D gene. Sequences were obtained from PBMCs. This TCR came from a woman aged 50 to 60 with multiple sclerosis. The CDR3 DNA follows: TGCGCCATCATAAGTCTCTCTGGAAACACCATATATTTT. This codes for CAIISLSGNTIYF.